A single sample is the source of the 17 T cell receptor beta chains below, sequenced in a study of blood T cell repertoires in COVID-19. Sequencing was performed with immunoSEQ multiplex PCR; in TCRdb, only in-frame clones are kept and a portion is missing. The data hold roughly 370,000 clones, with about 83% observed a single time. What was sequenced was PBMCs or T cells enriched from blood (not recorded which). These receptor sequences come from a woman in her forties or fifties who had recovered from COVID-19.

The rearrangement joins TRBV28 to TRBJ1-1; D remains ambiguous. The CDR3 spans 14 residues. V lost 6 bases, J lost 1 base, and 12 bases lay in between. Germline CDR1 MDHEN, CDR2 SYDVKM. CDR3 sequence reads: CASRGNPSNTEAFF. The CDR3 DNA follows: TGTGCCAGCAGGGGCAACCCCTCGAACACTGAAGCTTTCTTT.

The chain is built from TRBV7-9 and TRBJ1-1, with D possibly matching TRBD1 (5 bases). There are 15 residues in the CDR3. Germline lookup yields CDR1 SEHNR and CDR2 FQNEAQ (reference sequence). Trimming stripped 5 bases from V and 4 bases from J, with 17 bases between. The CDR3 DNA is TGTGCCAGCAGCCCGTTTGTGGTGGGGCCCACTGAAGCTTTCTTT. It encodes CASSPFVVGPTEAFF.

This chain uses TRBV2 with TRBJ2-7; 8 positions match TRBD2. V shed 2 bases and J 4 bases; nucleotides not matched to a gene: 4. The CDR3 spans 14 residues. CDR1 and CDR2 (germline): SNHLY, FYNNEI. CDR3 coding DNA: TGTGCCAGCAGTGAACTAGCGGGTTTGTACGAGCAGTACTTC. Translating it yields CASSELAGLYEQYF.

The V call is TRBV19, the J call TRBJ1-2, with D maybe TRBD1 (6 bases). The CDR3 totals 12 residues. V was trimmed by 4 bases and J by 8 bases, leaving 11 bases between them. The germline gives CDR1 LNHDA, CDR2 SQIVND (reference sequence). CDR3 sequence reads: CASSTRQAGYTF. The CDR3 DNA is TGTGCCAGTAGTACCCGACAGGCCGGCTACACCTTC.

The chain couples TRBV7-2 to TRBJ2-1; tentative D call: TRBD2 (6 bases). Germline CDR1 reads SGHTA; CDR2 reads FQGNSA. The CDR3 covers 13 residues. Trimming removed 5 bases at V and 10 bases at J, with 15 bases between. The CDR3 sequence is CASSPPGVEEQFF. The CDR3 bases are TGTGCCAGCAGCCCCCCGGGGGTGGAGGAGCAGTTCTTC.

Notes on this clone: Its ends do not fully match the called genes, so a read error is possible. This chain links TRBV24-1 with TRBJ2-2, with 8 bases fitting TRBD2. Per the germline V gene, CDR1 is KGHDR and CDR2 is SFDVKD. This CDR3 is built from 16 residues. In DNA form, the CDR3 reads TGTGCCACCAGTGATTTTAGCGGGACGAATACCGGGGAGCTGTTTTTT. This encodes CATSDFSGTNTGELFF.

The chain couples TRBV7-8 to TRBJ2-7; possibly TRBD1 for D (8 bases). Germline V gene data show CDR1 as SGHVS and CDR2 as FQNEAQ. The CDR3 totals 16 residues. V was shortened by 5 bases and J by 3 bases, with 20 bases between the two germline ends. CDR3 protein: CASSPREAGGLYEQYF. The CDR3 DNA is TGTGCCAGCAGCCCTCGGGAGGCAGGGGGCCTCTACGAGCAGTACTTC.

The chain uses TRBV28 and TRBJ1-5; no firm D call. The CDR3 has 15 residues. Trimming shortened V by 2 bases and J by 6 bases, and 14 bases separated the two germline ends. From germline, CDR1 is MDHEN and CDR2 SYDVKM. CDR3 DNA: TGTGCCAGCAGTTTACCGGGTTTAGCCGGTCAGCCCCAGCATTTT. Amino acid sequence: CASSLPGLAGQPQHF.

The rearrangement links TRBV7-9 to TRBJ1-4; 10 bases align to TRBD1. V gave up 1 base and J gave up 7 bases; unmatched junction bases: 9. Germline loops: CDR1 SEHNR, CDR2 FQNEAQ (reference sequence). The CDR3 loop spans 17 amino acids. CDR3 sequence: CASSLERTGGFGEKLFF. CDR3 nucleotide sequence: TGTGCCAGCAGCTTAGAAAGGACAGGGGGGTTTGGTGAAAAACTGTTTTTT.

Written as DNA, the CDR3 is TGTGCCAGCAGCATTATGGGGAGGGGAGGGAACACCGGGGAGCTGTTTTTT. This gives the protein CASSIMGRGGNTGELFF. The rearrangement joins TRBV7-8 to TRBJ2-2; 7 bases agree with TRBD2. This CDR3 region has 17 residues. V gave up 5 bases and J gave up 1 base; unmatched junction bases: 10. Germline V CDR1 and CDR2: SGHVS, FQNEAQ. The whole variable domain, filled in from reference TRBV7-8 and TRBJ2-2, reads GAGVSQSPRYKVAKRGQDVALRCDPISGHVSLFWYQQALGQGPEFLTYFQNEAQLDKSGLPSDRFFAERPEGSVSTLKIQRTQQEDSAVYLCASSIMGRGGNTGELFFGEGSRLTVL.

To note about this clone: At the DNA level, this CDR3 is encoded by other sequences in the same sample as well. The rearrangement uses TRBV7-9 and TRBJ1-1; D is perhaps TRBD1 (6 bases). In germline, CDR1 is SEHNR, CDR2 FQNEAQ (reference sequence). The CDR3 is 14 residues long. V was pared by 3 bases and J by 0 bases, with 8 bases between. The CDR3 here is CASSFQGMNTEAFF. The CDR3 nucleotides are TGTGCCAGCAGCTTTCAGGGGATGAACACTGAAGCTTTCTTT.

The V call is TRBV11-3, the J call TRBJ2-5; 8 nucleotides agree with TRBD1. Germline trimming cut 1 base from V and 2 bases from J; bases unmatched to any gene: 3. The germline gives CDR1 SGHNT, CDR2 YENEEA. This CDR3 spans 15 amino acids. The CDR3 is CASSLGQGAQETQYF. CDR3 in DNA: TGTGCCAGCAGCTTAGGGCAGGGGGCTCAAGAGACCCAGTACTTC.

The rearrangement uses TRBV12-3 or TRBV12-4 and TRBJ1-1; perhaps TRBD1 as D (6 bases). CDR3 length: 13 amino acids. Trimming pared 6 bases from V and 4 bases from J, leaving 12 bases between. The CDR3: CASRDRIITEAFF. The CDR3 DNA reads TGTGCCAGCAGAGACAGGATAATCACTGAAGCTTTCTTT.

The chain employs TRBV2 and TRBJ1-6; D unclear. The CDR3 extends over 15 amino acids. The V end was cut by 6 bases, the J end by 0 bases, with 9 bases between. Germline values: CDR1 SNHLY, CDR2 FYNNEI. The CDR3 coding sequence is TGTGCCAGCAGAGCGGGGAGCTCCTATAATTCACCCCTCCACTTT. Its translation: CASRAGSSYNSPLHF.

This chain uses TRBV5-1 with TRBJ2-7; TRBD2 aligns across 11 bases. CDR1 is SGHRS and CDR2 is YFSETQ in the germline V gene. The CDR3 consists of 14 residues. Trimming cost V 2 bases and J 4 bases; bases outside gene matches: 2. For the CDR3, the DNA is TGCGCCAGCAGCTTAACTAGCGGGGGTTACGAGCAGTACTTC. Translated: CASSLTSGGYEQYF.

The V gene is TRBV28, the J gene TRBJ1-4, with 7 bases identical to TRBD1. V lost 3 bases, J lost 7 bases, and 11 bases stayed unmatched. Germline CDR1 is MDHEN and CDR2 is SYDVKM. This CDR3 region has 16 residues. The CDR3 DNA is TGTGCCAGCAGTTTTAAGAAGGGGGCCGGTATTGAAAAACTGTTTTTT. Amino acids: CASSFKKGAGIEKLFF.

This clone was observed once. The rearrangement joins TRBV24-1 to TRBJ1-4; a possible D gene is TRBD1 (6 bases). The V end lost 4 bases, the J end lost 10 bases, and 15 bases lay between the germline ends. The CDR3 loop spans 14 amino acids. The germline V gene has CDR1 KGHDR and CDR2 SFDVKD. For the CDR3, the DNA is TGTGCCACCAGTGACTCCGGGACAACCGGAAAACTGTTTTTT. Protein: CATSDSGTTGKLFF.